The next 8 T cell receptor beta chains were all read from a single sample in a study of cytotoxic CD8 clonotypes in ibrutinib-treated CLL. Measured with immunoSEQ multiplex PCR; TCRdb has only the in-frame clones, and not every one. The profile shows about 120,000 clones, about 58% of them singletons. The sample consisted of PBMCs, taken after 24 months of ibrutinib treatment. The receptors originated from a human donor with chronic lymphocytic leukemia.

The CDR3 reads CASSLEAGGTHEQYF. CDR3 coding DNA: TGTGCCAGCAGCTTAGAAGCGGGCGGCACGCACGAGCAGTACTTC. This chain links TRBV7-3 with TRBJ2-7; TRBD2 might be the D (6 bases). The length of the CDR3 is 15 residues. Trimming left V 2 bases short and J 5 bases short, with 16 bases between. Germline loops: CDR1 SGHTA, CDR2 FQGTGA.

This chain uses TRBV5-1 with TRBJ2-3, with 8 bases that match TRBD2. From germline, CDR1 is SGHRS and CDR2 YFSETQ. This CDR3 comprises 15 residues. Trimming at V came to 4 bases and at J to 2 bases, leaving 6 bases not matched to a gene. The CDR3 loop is CASSSGSKPTDTQYF. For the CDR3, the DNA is TGCGCCAGCAGCAGCGGGAGTAAGCCCACAGATACGCAGTATTTT.

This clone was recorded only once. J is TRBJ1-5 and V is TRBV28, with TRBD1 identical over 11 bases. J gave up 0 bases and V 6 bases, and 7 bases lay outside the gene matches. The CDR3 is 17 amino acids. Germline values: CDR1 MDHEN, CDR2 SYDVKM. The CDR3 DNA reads TGTGCCAGCAGGGGACAGGGGGATTATAATAGCAATCAGCCCCAGCATTTT. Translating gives CASRGQGDYNSNQPQHF.

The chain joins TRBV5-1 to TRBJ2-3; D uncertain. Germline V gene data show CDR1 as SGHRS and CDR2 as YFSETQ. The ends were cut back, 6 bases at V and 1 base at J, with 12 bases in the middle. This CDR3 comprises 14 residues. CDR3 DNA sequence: TGCGCCAGCAACGGTAGAGTGGGCACAGATACGCAGTATTTT. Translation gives CASNGRVGTDTQYF.

CDR3 nucleotides: TGCAGTGCTGGTCTTAAAGGGACCCAGTACTTC. This sequence encodes CSAGLKGTQYF. The chain joins TRBV20-1 to TRBJ2-5; no definite D call. The CDR3 consists of 11 residues. The germline V and J ends were trimmed by 5 bases and 7 bases, with 11 bases remaining between them. From germline, CDR1 is DFQATT and CDR2 SNEGSKA (reference sequence).

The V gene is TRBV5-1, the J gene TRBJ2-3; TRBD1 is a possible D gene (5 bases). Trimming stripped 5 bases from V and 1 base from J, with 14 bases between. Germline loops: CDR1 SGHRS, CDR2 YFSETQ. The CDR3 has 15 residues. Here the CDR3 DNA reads TGCGCCAGCAGTCCCGACAGCCCGCGCACAGATACGCAGTATTTT. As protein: CASSPDSPRTDTQYF.

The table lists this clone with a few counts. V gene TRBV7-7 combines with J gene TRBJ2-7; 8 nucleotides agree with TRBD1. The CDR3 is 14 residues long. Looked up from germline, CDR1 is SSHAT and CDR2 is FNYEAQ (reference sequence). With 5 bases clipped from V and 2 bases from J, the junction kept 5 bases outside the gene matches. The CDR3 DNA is TGTGCCAGCAGCCCAGGACAGGGTCCCTACGAGCAGTACTTC. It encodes CASSPGQGPYEQYF.

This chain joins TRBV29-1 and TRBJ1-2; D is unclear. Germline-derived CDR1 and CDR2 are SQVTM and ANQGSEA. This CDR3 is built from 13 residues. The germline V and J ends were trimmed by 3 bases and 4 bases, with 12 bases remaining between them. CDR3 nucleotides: TGCAGCGTTGATCTTCCTTCGAGCTATGGCTACACCTTC. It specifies CSVDLPSSYGYTF.